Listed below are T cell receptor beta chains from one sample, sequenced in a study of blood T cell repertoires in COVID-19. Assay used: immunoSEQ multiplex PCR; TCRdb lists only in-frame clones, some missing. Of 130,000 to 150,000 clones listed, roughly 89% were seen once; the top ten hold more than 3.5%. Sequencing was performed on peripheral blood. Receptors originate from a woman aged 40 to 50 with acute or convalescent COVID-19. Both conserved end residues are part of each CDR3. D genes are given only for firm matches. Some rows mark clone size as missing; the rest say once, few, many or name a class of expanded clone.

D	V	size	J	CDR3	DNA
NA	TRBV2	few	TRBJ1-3	CASRGGNSGNTIYF	TGTGCCAGCAGGGGAGGAAACTCTGGAAACACCATATATTTT
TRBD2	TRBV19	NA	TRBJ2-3	CASSAWTSGKADTQYF	TGTGCCAGTAGTGCCTGGACTAGCGGGAAAGCAGATACGCAGTATTTT
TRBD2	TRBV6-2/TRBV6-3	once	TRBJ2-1	CASSLGLAVYNEQFF	TGTGCCAGCAGCCTCGGACTAGCGGTCTACAATGAGCAGTTCTTC
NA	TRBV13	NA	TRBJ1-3	CASSPGRGENTIYF	TGTGCCAGCAGCCCCGGGCGGGGGGAAAACACCATATATTTT
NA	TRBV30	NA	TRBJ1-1	CAWSVHLNTEAFF	TGTGCCTGGAGTGTACATCTGAACACTGAAGCTTTCTTT
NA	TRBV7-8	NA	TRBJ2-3	CASSFGQLYTDTQYF	TGTGCCAGCAGCTTTGGACAGCTGTACACAGATACGCAGTATTTT
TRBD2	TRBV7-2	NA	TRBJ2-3	CASSSRASGGGSTDTQYF	TGTGCCAGCAGCTCCCGAGCTAGCGGGGGGGGCAGCACAGATACGCAGTATTTT
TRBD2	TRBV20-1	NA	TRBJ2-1	CSASDWEGVGNEQFF	TGCAGTGCTAGTGATTGGGAGGGCGTAGGTAATGAGCAGTTCTTC
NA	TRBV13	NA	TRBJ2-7	CASSPSEGYEQYF	TGTGCCAGCAGCCCTTCTGAGGGTTACGAGCAGTACTTC
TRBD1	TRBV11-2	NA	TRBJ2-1	CASSSRGQGVDEQFF	TGTGCCAGCAGCTCAAGAGGACAGGGGGTGGATGAGCAGTTCTTC
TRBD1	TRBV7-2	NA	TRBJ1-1	CASSATGTGTEAFF	TGTGCCAGCAGCGCTACCGGGACAGGGACTGAAGCTTTCTTT
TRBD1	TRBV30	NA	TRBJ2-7	CAWRDRVRQYF	TGTGCCTGGAGGGACAGGGTACGGCAGTACTTC
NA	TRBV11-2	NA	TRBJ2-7	CASSLDNSNEQYF	TGTGCCAGCAGCTTAGATAATAGCAACGAGCAGTACTTC
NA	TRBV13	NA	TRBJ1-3	CASSFRSGSGNTIYF	TGTGCCAGCAGTTTCCGTTCCGGCTCTGGAAACACCATATATTTT
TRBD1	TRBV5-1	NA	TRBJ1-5	CASSLWDSDNQPQHF	TGCGCCAGCAGCTTGTGGGACAGTGACAATCAGCCCCAGCATTTT
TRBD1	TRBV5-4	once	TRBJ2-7	CASSIRDRTAYEQYF	TGTGCCAGCAGCATCCGGGACAGGACCGCCTACGAGCAGTACTTC
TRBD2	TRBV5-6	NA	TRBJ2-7	CASSFVAGPYEQYF	TGTGCCAGCAGCTTTGTAGCGGGGCCCTACGAGCAGTACTTC
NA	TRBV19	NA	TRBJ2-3	CASSVEGWGTDTQYF	TGTGCCAGTAGTGTTGAGGGTTGGGGCACAGATACGCAGTATTTT
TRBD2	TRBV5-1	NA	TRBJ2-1	CASRLAELYNEQFF	TGCGCCAGCCGACTAGCGGAACTCTACAATGAGCAGTTCTTC
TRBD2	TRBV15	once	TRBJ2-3	CATSSSGGTDTQYF	TGTGCCACCAGCAGCAGCGGGGGAACAGATACGCAGTATTTT
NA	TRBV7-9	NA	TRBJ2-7	CASSKTGYEQYF	TGTGCCAGCAGCAAGACAGGCTACGAGCAGTACTTC
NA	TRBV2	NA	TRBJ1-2	CASPARGGYGYTF	TGTGCCAGCCCCGCTCGGGGGGGCTATGGCTACACCTTC
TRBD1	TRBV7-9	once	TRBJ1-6	CASSLSGQLGNSPLHF	TGTGCCAGCAGCTTATCGGGACAGCTGGGGAATTCACCCCTCCACTTT
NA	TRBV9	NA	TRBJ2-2	CASSHRGAGELFF	TGTGCCAGCAGCCATAGGGGCGCCGGGGAGCTGTTTTTT
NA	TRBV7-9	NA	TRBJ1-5	CASSLGGQGHQPQHF	TGTGCCAGCAGCTTAGGGGGGCAGGGTCATCAGCCCCAGCATTTT
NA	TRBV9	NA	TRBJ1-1	CASSAPAGVGTEAFF	TGTGCCAGCAGCGCCCCCGCGGGAGTTGGCACTGAAGCTTTCTTT
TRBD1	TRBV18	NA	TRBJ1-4	CASSQIPGGSEKLFF	TGTGCCAGCTCACAAATCCCAGGGGGCTCTGAAAAACTGTTTTTT
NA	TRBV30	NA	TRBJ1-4	CALAPRVLNEKLFF	TGTGCCTTAGCCCCCAGGGTACTCAATGAAAAACTGTTTTTT
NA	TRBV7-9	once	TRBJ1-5	CASTIGGGGQPQHF	TGTGCCAGCACCATAGGGGGGGGCGGTCAGCCCCAGCATTTT
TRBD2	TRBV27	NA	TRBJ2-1	CASSFLGLAGDEQFF	TGTGCCAGCAGTTTCCTGGGACTAGCGGGGGATGAGCAGTTCTTC
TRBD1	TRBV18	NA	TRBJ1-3	CASSPSTGGSGNTIYF	TGTGCCAGCTCACCATCGACAGGGGGCTCTGGAAACACCATATATTTT
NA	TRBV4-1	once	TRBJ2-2	CASSQVVLGVWTGELFF	TGCGCCAGCAGCCAAGTAGTCTTGGGAGTTTGGACCGGGGAGCTGTTTTTT
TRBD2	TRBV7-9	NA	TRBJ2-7	CASSFPGLAGTSSYEQYF	TGTGCCAGCAGCTTCCCGGGACTAGCGGGCACTTCCTCCTACGAGCAGTACTTC
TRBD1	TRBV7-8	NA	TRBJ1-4	CASSTRQGVFEKLFF	TGTGCCAGCAGCACTCGACAGGGGGTATTCGAAAAACTGTTTTTT
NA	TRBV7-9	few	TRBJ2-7	CASSLLGTGSYEQYF	TGTGCCAGCAGCTTACTGGGAACGGGGAGCTACGAGCAGTACTTC
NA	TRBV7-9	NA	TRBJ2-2	CASSLAVQGNTGELFF	TGTGCCAGCAGCTTAGCAGTACAGGGTAACACCGGGGAGCTGTTTTTT
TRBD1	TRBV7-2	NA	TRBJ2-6	CASGPRGGSGANVLTF	TGTGCCAGCGGTCCCCGAGGGGGCTCCGGGGCCAACGTCCTGACTTTC
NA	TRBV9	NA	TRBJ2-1	CASSVARGLHYNEQFF	TGTGCCAGCAGCGTAGCTCGAGGACTCCATTACAATGAGCAGTTCTTC
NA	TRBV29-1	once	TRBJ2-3	CSVEQWDMSDTQYF	TGCAGCGTTGAACAATGGGACATGTCGGATACGCAGTATTTT
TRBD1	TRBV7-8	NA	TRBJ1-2	CASSSRDRGQDGYTF	TGTGCCAGCAGCTCCCGGGACAGGGGGCAGGATGGCTACACCTTC
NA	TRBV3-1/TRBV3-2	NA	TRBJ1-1	CASSLRRYGDTEAFF	TGTGCCAGCAGCCTCCGAAGGTACGGAGACACTGAAGCTTTCTTT
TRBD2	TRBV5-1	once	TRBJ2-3	CASSLAVAGGLTDTQYF	TGCGCCAGCAGCTTGGCTGTGGCGGGGGGGCTAACAGATACGCAGTATTTT
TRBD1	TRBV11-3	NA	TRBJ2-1	CASSSRQGGLYNEQFF	TGTGCCAGCAGCTCTAGACAGGGGGGTTTATACAATGAGCAGTTCTTC
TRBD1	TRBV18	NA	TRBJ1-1	CASSPGQGSTEAFF	TGTGCCAGCTCACCAGGACAGGGATCCACTGAAGCTTTCTTT
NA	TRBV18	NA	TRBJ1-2	CASSRGYSYGYTF	TGTGCCAGCTCACGAGGATATAGCTATGGCTACACCTTC
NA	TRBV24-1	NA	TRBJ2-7	CATSDAGLYEQYF	TGTGCCACCAGTGACGCCGGACTGTACGAGCAGTACTTC
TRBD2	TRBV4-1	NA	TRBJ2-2	CASSQDPGLAGFTGELFF	TGCGCCAGCAGCCAAGATCCTGGGCTAGCGGGGTTCACCGGGGAGCTGTTTTTT
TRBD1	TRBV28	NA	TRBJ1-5	CASSLQGAGNQPQHF	TGTGCCAGCAGTCTTCAGGGGGCAGGCAATCAGCCCCAGCATTTT
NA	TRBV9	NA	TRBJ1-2	CASSPSNYGYTF	TGTGCCTCCTCTCCAAGCAACTATGGCTACACCTTC
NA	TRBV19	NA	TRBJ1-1	CASTIYFLGGEAFF	TGTGCCAGTACCATATATTTTTTGGGGGGTGAAGCTTTCTTT
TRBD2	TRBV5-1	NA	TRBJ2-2	CASSERENTGELFF	TGCGCCAGCAGCGAGCGGGAGAACACCGGGGAGCTGTTTTTT
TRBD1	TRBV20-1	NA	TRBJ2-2	CSASPLDRANTGELFF	TGCAGTGCTAGTCCCCTGGACAGGGCGAACACCGGGGAGCTGTTTTTT
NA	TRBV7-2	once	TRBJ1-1	CASSLVLGGAFF	TGTGCCAGCAGCTTAGTCCTCGGGGGGGCTTTCTTT